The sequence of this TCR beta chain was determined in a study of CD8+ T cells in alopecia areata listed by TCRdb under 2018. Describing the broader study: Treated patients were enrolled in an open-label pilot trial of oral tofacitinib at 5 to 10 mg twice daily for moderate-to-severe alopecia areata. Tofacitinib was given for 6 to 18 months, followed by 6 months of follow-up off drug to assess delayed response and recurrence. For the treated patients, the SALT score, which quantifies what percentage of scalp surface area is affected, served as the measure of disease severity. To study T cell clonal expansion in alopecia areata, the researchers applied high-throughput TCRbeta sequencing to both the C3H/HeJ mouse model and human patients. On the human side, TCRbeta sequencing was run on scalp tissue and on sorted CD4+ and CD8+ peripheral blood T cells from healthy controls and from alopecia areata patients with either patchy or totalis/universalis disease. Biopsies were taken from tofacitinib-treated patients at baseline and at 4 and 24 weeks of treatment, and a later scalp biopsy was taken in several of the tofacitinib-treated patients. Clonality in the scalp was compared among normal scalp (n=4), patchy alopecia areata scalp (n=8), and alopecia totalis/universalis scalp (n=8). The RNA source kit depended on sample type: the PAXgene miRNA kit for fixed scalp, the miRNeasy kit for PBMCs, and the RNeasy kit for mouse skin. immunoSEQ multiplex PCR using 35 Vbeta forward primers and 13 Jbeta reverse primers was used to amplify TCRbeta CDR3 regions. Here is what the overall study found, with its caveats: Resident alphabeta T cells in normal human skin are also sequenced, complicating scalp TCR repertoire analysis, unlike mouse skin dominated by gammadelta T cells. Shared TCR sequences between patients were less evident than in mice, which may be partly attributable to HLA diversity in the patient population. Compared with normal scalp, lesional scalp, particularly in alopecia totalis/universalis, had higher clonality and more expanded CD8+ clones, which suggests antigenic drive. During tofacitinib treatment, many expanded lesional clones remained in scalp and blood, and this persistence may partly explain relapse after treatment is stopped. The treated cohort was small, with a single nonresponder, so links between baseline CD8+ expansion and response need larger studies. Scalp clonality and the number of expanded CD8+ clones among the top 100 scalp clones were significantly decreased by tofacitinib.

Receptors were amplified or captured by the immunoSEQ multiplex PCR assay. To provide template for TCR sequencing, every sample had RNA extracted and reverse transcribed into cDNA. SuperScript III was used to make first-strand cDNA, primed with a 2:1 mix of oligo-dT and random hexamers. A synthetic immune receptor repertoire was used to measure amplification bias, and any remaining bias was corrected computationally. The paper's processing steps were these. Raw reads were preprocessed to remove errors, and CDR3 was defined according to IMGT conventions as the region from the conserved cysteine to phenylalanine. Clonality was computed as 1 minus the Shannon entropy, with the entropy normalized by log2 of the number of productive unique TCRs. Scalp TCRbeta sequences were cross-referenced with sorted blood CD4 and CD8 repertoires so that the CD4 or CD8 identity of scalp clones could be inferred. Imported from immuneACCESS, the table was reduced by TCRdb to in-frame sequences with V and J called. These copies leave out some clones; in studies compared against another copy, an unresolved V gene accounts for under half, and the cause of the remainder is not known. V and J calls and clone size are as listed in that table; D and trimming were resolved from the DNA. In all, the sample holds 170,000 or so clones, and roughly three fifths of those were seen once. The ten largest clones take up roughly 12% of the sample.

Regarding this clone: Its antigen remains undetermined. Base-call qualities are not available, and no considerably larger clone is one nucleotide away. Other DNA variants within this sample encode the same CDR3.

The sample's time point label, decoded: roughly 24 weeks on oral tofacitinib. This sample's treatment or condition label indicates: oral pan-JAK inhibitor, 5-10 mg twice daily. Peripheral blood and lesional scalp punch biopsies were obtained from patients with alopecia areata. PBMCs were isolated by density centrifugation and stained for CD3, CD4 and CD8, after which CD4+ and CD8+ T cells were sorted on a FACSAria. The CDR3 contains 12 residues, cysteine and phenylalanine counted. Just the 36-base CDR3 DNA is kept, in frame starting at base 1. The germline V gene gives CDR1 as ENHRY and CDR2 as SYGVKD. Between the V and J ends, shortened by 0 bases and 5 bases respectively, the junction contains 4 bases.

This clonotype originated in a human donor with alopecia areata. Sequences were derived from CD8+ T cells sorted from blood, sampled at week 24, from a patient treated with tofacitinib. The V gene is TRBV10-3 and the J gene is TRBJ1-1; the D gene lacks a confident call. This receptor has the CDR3 CAISESRTEAFF. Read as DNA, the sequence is TGTGCCATCAGTGAGTCCCGTACTGAAGCTTTCTTT.